This passage covers 15 T cell receptor beta chains from one sample sequenced in a study of T cells in Graves' hyperthyroidism and ophthalmopathy. It was RNA transcripts that yielded the amplified TCR beta CDR3 regions. First-round RT-PCR with HTBI primers amplified the TCR CDR3 region. TCRdb re-called the multiplex PCR reads through MiXCR, storing one row per CDR3 protein. The table includes about 590,000 distinct CDR3 sequences, about a sixth detected once. Sequencing was done on a sample of blood. The receptors come from a woman aged 25 to 45 with Graves' hyperthyroidism.

The rearrangement links TRBV27 to TRBJ2-2; 14 bases align to TRBD2. From germline, CDR1 is MNHEY and CDR2 SMNVEV (reference sequence). This CDR3 comprises 20 residues. Losses at the gene ends were 3 bases for V and 0 bases for J; bases not matched to a gene: 9. CDR3 loop: CASSFSGLAGERPNTGELFF. The CDR3 DNA reads as TGTGCCAGCAGTTTCTCGGGACTAGCGGGAGAGCGCCCGAACACCGGGGAGCTGTTTTTT.

The rearrangement uses TRBV5-1 and TRBJ2-1; D might be TRBD1 (6 bases). The CDR3 covers 11 residues. CDR1 is SGHRS and CDR2 is YFSETQ in the germline V gene. V was clipped by 6 bases and J by 5 bases, with 6 bases between them. The CDR3 coding sequence is TGCGCCAGCAACAGGGACAATGAGCAGTTCTTC. Residues: CASNRDNEQFF.

This clonotype was recorded at least ten times. The genes are TRBV7-8 and TRBJ2-7; a possible D gene is TRBD2 (6 bases). Between the trimmed V and J ends, which lost 5 bases and 0 bases, there was a span of 14 bases. Germline V gives CDR1 SGHVS, CDR2 FQNEAQ. CDR3 length: 15 residues. CDR3 coding DNA: TGTGCCAGCAGCCCCTGGGAGGTGAGCTCCTACGAGCAGTACTTC. Protein sequence: CASSPWEVSSYEQYF.

There are many counts of this clonotype. The chain couples TRBV7-2 to TRBJ2-1, with 15 positions matching TRBD2. CDR1 is SGHTA and CDR2 is FQGNSA in the germline V gene. J lost 1 base, V lost 1 base, and 5 bases had no gene match. This CDR3 contains 19 residues. The CDR3 nucleotides are TGTGCCAGCAGCTTAGGTCCCGGGACTAGCGGGAGGTCCTACAATGAGCAGTTCTTC. Encoded protein: CASSLGPGTSGRSYNEQFF.

The chain employs TRBV14 and TRBJ1-1; 8 nucleotides agree with TRBD1. With 0 bases clipped from V and 13 bases from J, the junction kept 31 bases outside the gene matches. CDR1 is SGHDN, CDR2 FVKESK, per germline. The CDR3 sequence is 21 residues long. CDR3 bases: TGTGCCAGCAGCCAAGATCAATTGATTATAGGACAGGGTGGCATCGGCCCAAAGGATTTCTTT. Protein sequence: CASSQDQLIIGQGGIGPKDFF.

This chain links TRBV24-1 with TRBJ2-7; 10 bases map to TRBD2. V dropped 3 bases and J dropped 3; count of bases not matched to a gene: 10. This CDR3 contains 17 residues. CDR1 and CDR2 (germline): KGHDR, SFDVKD. The CDR3 nucleotides are TGTGCCACCAGTGATCCGAATAAAGCGGGAGGGAGCTACGAGCAGTACTTC. Protein sequence: CATSDPNKAGGSYEQYF.

In the case of this clonotype: The junction differs from germline at one of its ends, possibly a read error. The chain joins TRBV29-1 to TRBJ2-4; weak D call: TRBD2 (6 bases). There are 14 residues in the CDR3. CDR1 SQVTM and CDR2 ANQGSEA come from the germline V gene. The CDR3 protein is CGVSEGQVKNIQYF. The CDR3 DNA is TGCGGCGTCTCGGAGGGGCAGGTTAAAAACATTCAGTACTTC.

V gene TRBV6-5 combines with J gene TRBJ2-2; the match to TRBD1 covers 9 bases. CDR3 length equals 16 residues. The germline CDR1 and CDR2 sequences are MNHEY and SVGAGI. V was clipped by 2 bases and J by 4 bases; unmatched bases: 5. CDR3 protein: CASSYPTGGGTGELFF. DNA of the CDR3: TGTGCCAGCAGTTACCCGACAGGGGGAGGCACCGGGGAGCTGTTTTTT.

This clonotype was recorded at least ten times. This chain uses TRBV20-1 with TRBJ1-1; TRBD1 matches at 9 bases. This CDR3 comprises 13 residues. The ends lost 3 bases at V and 4 bases at J; junction bases unmatched: 3. The germline CDR1 and CDR2 sequences are DFQATT and SNEGSKA (reference sequence). The CDR3 loop reads CSASGTGSTEAFF. In nucleotides, the CDR3 is TGCAGTGCTAGCGGGACAGGGAGCACTGAAGCTTTCTTT.

Regarding this clonotype: Being one base from a much bigger clone, this may be a read error. The CDR3 sequence: CASRDRGALVGHEQFF. The CDR3 coding sequence is TGTGCCAGCAGGGACCGTGGGGCCCTAGTGGGGCATGAGCAGTTCTTC. The chain combines TRBV28 with TRBJ2-1; TRBD1 might be the D (5 bases). CDR3 length: 16 amino acids. V shed 6 bases and J shed 8 bases, with 23 bases lying between them. The germline gives CDR1 MDHEN, CDR2 SYDVKM.

This clonotype was picked up many times. This chain uses TRBV12-3 or TRBV12-4 with TRBJ2-1; TRBD1 matches 11 bases. The V and J ends lost 3 bases and 9 bases, in that order; junction bases with no gene match: 7. This CDR3 is 15 amino acids long. DNA for the CDR3: TGTGCCAGCAGTTTCAGGACAGGGGGCTTGAGTGAGCAGTTCTTC. Its protein is CASSFRTGGLSEQFF.

The chain uses TRBV14 and TRBJ2-7; D is uncertain. Per the germline V gene, CDR1 is SGHDN and CDR2 is FVKESK. This CDR3 is 14 amino acids long. The ends were cut back, 4 bases at V and 0 bases at J, with 10 bases in the middle. CDR3 DNA: TGTGCCAGCAGCCTAAACTCAAACTCCTACGAGCAGTACTTC. Residues: CASSLNSNSYEQYF.

This clonotype has just a few counts. This sequence joins TRBV6-2 or TRBV6-3 and TRBJ2-7, with 7 positions matching TRBD2. The junction had 6 bases not matched to a gene; V was cut back by 0 bases and J by 4 bases. Per germline, CDR1 MNHEY and CDR2 SVGEGT. The CDR3 has 15 residues. The CDR3 DNA reads as TGTGCCAGCAGTTACTCGCGGGAGTTCTTGTACGAGCAGTACTTC. Residues: CASSYSREFLYEQYF.

This clonotype was recorded at least ten times. The V gene is TRBV2, the J gene TRBJ2-5; maybe TRBD1 (6 bases). Trimming pared 1 base from V and 5 bases from J, leaving 17 bases between. The CDR3 consists of 16 residues. CDR1 is SNHLY and CDR2 is FYNNEI in the germline V gene. The CDR3 DNA follows: TGTGCCAGCAGTGAAGAAGGTGGGGGCACGGGGGAGACCCAGTACTTC. Residues: CASSEEGGGTGETQYF.

This clonotype was recorded many times. The genes are TRBV27 and TRBJ1-1; 9 positions match TRBD1. Looked up from germline, CDR1 is MNHEY and CDR2 is SMNVEV (reference sequence). This CDR3 has 14 residues. The ends lost 2 bases at V and 4 bases at J; junction bases unmatched: 2. The CDR3 reads CASSLTQGATEAFF. CDR3 bases: TGTGCCAGCAGTTTAACACAGGGGGCCACTGAAGCTTTCTTT.